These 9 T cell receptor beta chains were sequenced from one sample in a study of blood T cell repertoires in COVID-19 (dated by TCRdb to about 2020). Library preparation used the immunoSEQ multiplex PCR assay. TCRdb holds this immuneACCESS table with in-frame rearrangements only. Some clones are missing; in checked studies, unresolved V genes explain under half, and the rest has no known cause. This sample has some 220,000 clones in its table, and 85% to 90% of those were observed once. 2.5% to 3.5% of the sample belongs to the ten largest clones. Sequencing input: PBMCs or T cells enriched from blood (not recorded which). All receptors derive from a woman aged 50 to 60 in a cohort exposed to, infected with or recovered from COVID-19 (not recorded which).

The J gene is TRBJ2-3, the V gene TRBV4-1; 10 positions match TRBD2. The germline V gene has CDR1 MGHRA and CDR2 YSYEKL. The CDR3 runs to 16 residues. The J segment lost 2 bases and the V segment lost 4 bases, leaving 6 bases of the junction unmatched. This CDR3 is CASSPRTSGNTDTQYF. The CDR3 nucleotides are TGCGCCAGCAGCCCTCGGACTAGCGGTAACACAGATACGCAGTATTTT.

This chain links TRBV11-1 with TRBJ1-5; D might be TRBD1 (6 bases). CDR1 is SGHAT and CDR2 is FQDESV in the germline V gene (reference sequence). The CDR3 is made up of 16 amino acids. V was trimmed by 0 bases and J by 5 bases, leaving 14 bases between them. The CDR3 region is CASSLAREGVHQPQHF. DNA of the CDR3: TGTGCCAGCAGCTTAGCGCGGGAGGGGGTACATCAGCCCCAGCATTTT. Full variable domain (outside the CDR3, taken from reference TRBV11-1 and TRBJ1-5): EAEVAQSPRYKITEKSQAVAFWCDPISGHATLYWYRQILGQGPELLVQFQDESVVDDSQLPKDRFSAERLKGVDSTLKIQPAELGDSAMYLCASSLAREGVHQPQHFGDGTRLSIL.

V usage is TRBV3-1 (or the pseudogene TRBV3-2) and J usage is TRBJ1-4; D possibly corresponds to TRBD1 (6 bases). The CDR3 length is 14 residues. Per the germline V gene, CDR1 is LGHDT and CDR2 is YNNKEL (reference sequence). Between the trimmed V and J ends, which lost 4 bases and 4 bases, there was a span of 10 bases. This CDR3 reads CASSRIGGNEKLFF. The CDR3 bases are TGTGCCAGCAGCCGTATAGGGGGTAATGAAAAACTGTTTTTT.

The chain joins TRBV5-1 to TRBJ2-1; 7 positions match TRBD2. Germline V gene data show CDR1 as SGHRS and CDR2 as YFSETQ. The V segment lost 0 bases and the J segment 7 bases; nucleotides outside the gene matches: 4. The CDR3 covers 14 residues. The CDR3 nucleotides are TGCGCCAGCAGCTTGGGAGCGGGGAATAATGAGCAGTTCTTC. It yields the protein CASSLGAGNNEQFF.

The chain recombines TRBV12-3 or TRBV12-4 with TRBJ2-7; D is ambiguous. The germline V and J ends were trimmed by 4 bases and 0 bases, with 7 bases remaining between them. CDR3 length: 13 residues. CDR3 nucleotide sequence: TGTGCCAGCAGTTCGACGGGCTCCTACGAGCAGTACTTC. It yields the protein CASSSTGSYEQYF.

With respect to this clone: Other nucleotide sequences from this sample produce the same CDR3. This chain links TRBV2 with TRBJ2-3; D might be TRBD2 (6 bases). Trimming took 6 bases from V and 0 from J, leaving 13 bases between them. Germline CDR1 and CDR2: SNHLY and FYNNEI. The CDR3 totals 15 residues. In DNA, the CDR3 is TGTGCCAGCAGCGCCGGGACTTCTAGCACAGATACGCAGTATTTT. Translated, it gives CASSAGTSSTDTQYF.

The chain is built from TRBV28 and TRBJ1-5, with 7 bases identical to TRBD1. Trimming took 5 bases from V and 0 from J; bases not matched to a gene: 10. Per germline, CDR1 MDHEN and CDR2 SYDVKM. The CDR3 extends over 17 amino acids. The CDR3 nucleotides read TGTGCCAGCAGTCACCGGACAGGCCCGCATAGCAATCAGCCCCAGCATTTT. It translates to CASSHRTGPHSNQPQHF.

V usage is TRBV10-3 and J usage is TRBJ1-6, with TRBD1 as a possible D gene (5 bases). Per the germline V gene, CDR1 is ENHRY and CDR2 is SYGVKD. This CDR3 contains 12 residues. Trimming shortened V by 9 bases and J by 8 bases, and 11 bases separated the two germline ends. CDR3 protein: CAMGGMDSPLHF. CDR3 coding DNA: TGTGCCATGGGGGGTATGGATTCACCCCTCCACTTT.

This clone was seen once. The CDR3 here is CASSQKGDRAYYEQYF. The CDR3 bases are TGTGCCAGCAGCCAAAAGGGGGACAGGGCCTACTACGAGCAGTACTTC. This chain links TRBV21-1 with TRBJ2-7; the table's TRBD1 call for D was not verified on the DNA. TRBV21-1 is flagged as a pseudogene. The CDR3 totals 16 residues.